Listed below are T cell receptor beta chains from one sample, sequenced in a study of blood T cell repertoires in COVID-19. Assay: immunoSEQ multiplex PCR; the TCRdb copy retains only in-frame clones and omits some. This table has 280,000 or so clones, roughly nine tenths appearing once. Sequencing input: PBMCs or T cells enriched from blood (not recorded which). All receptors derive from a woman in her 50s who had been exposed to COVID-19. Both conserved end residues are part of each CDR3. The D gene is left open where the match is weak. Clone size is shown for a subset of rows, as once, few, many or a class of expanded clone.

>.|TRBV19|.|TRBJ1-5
TGTGCCAGTAGTATTTTTGAGGGCCCCGGAAATCAGCCCCAGCATTTT
CASSIFEGPGNQPQHF
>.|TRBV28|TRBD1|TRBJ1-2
TGTGCCAGCAGGACAACAGGGGCGGACTATGGCTACACCTTC
CASRTTGADYGYTF
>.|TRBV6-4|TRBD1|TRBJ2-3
TGTGCCAGCAGTGAAGGACAGGGGTCATTTGATACGCAGTATTTT
CASSEGQGSFDTQYF
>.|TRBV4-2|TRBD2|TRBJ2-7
TGTGCCAGCAGCCAGCTGACCGGGACTAGCGGGTCCTACGAGCAGTACTTC
CASSQLTGTSGSYEQYF
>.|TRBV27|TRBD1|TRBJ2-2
TGTGCCAGCAGTATACAGGGGGCGCGTACCGGGGAGCTGTTTTTT
CASSIQGARTGELFF
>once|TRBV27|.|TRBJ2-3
TGTGCCAGCAGTTTTACGCACAGAGATACGCAGTATTTT
CASSFTHRDTQYF
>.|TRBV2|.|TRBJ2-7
TGTGCCAGCAATTCGCACAAAACAAGAGACGCGCAGGGTTTCTCCTACGAGCAGTACTTC
CASNSHKTRDAQGFSYEQYF
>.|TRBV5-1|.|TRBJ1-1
TGCGCCAGCAGCTTGCGGTGGCAGGGTCGTACTGAAGCTTTCTTT
CASSLRWQGRTEAFF
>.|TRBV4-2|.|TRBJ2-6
TGTGCCAGCAGCCAAGATACGGGCTCTGGGGCCAACGTCCTGACTTTC
CASSQDTGSGANVLTF
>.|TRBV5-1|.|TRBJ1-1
TGCGCCAGCACTTATAGGGGGAACACTGAAGCTTTCTTT
CASTYRGNTEAFF
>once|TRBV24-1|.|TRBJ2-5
TGTGCCACCAGTGATTTGCAAGGGCAGGGGAACCAAGAGACCCAGTACTTC
CATSDLQGQGNQETQYF
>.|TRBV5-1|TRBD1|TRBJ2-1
TGCGCCAGCAGCACAGGACAGGGAATAGGGAATGAGCAGTTCTTC
CASSTGQGIGNEQFF
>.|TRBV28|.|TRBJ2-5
TGTGCCAGCAGTTTGCGATTAGGGGTGATAAAAGAGACCCAGTACTTC
CASSLRLGVIKETQYF
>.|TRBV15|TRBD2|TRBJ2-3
TGTGCCACCAGCAGGGAGACTAGCGGGGGGGTTTGGCAGTATTTT
CATSRETSGGVWQYF
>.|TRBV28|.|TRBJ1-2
TGTGCCAGCAGTTTATCAGTGACAGCCTATGGCTACACCTTC
CASSLSVTAYGYTF
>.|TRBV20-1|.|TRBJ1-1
TGCAGTGCTAGTGTTGGGGGCTTGAACACTGAAGCTTTCTTT
CSASVGGLNTEAFF
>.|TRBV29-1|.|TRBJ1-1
TGCAGCGTTGAGAGGGGGGGAGGCACTGAAGCTTTCTTT
CSVERGGGTEAFF
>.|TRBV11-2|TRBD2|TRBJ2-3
TGTGCCAGCAGCTCTAGAGGGGGGGCGGGGGGCCCCACAGATACGCAGTATTTT
CASSSRGGAGGPTDTQYF
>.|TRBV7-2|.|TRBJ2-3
TGTGCCAGCAGCTTAGGTAAACTGAGCACAGATACGCAGTATTTT
CASSLGKLSTDTQYF
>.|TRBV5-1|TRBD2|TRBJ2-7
TGCGCCAGCAGCCAAGGACTAGCGGGGACCTTCTACGAGCAGTACTTC
CASSQGLAGTFYEQYF
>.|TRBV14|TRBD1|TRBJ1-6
TGTGCCAGCAGCCCTACCGGCAGGGGGTCCTATAATTCACCCCTCCACTTT
CASSPTGRGSYNSPLHF
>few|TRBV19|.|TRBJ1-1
TGTGCCAGTAGTACTAGAGAAAATATGAACACTGAAGCTTTCTTT
CASSTRENMNTEAFF
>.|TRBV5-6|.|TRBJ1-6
TGTGCCAGCAGCTTGGGTCCAGGGGATCATTCACCCCTCCACTTT
CASSLGPGDHSPLHF
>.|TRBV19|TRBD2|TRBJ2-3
TGTGCCAGTAGTACCGTAGCGGGGGGGCGGGATACGCAGTATTTT
CASSTVAGGRDTQYF
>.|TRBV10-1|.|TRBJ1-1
TGCGCCAGCAGTGAGTCGGGGGGGGAACGGAACACTGAAGCTTTCTTT
CASSESGGERNTEAFF
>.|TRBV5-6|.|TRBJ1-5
TGTGCCAGCAGCCTAAACCTCGACAGCCATAGCAATCAGCCCCAGCATTTT
CASSLNLDSHSNQPQHF
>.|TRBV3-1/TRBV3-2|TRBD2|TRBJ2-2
TGTGCCGTAAAGACTAGCTCGCGGGCCGGGGAGCTGTTTTTT
CAVKTSSRAGELFF
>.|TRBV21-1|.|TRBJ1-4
TGTGCCAGCAGCAAGGGACAGGGGAATGCAACTAATGAAAAACTGTTTTTT
CASSKGQGNATNEKLFF
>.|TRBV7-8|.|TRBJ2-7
TGTGCCAGCAGCGCGGGCCATTACGAGCAGTACTTC
CASSAGHYEQYF
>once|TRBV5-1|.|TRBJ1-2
TGCGCCAGCAGCCGCGGGGAGGGCAACTATGGCTACACCTTC
CASSRGEGNYGYTF
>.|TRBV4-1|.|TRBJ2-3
TGCGCCAGCAGCCAAGGCCTAACAGATACGCAGTATTTT
CASSQGLTDTQYF
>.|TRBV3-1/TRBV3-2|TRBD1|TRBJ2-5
TGTGCCAGCAGCCAAGTAATAGCGAGACAGGGGCATGGAGAGACCCAGTACTTC
CASSQVIARQGHGETQYF
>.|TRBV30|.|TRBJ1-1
TGTGCCTGGAGTGTCAGGGGAACTGAAGCTTTCTTT
CAWSVRGTEAFF
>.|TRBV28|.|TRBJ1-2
TGTGCCAGCAGTACAGTTCACTATGGCTACACCTTC
CASSTVHYGYTF
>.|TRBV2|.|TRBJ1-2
TGTGCCAGCAGTGACCGGGGGACTAACTATGGCTACACCTTC
CASSDRGTNYGYTF
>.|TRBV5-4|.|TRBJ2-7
TGTGCCAGCAGCTACACAGGGTCTCTCGACGAGCAGTACTTC
CASSYTGSLDEQYF
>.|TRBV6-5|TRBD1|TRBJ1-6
TGTGCCAGCAGTTACTACGGGACAGGGCTGGGACCCCTCCACTTT
CASSYYGTGLGPLHF
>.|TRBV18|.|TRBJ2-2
TGTGCCAGCTCACTCAGGCAAGCGAACACCGGGGAGCTGTTTTTT
CASSLRQANTGELFF
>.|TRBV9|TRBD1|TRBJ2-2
TGTGCCAGCAGCCCGGACAGGGCCGGTTACACCGGGGAGCTGTTTTTT
CASSPDRAGYTGELFF
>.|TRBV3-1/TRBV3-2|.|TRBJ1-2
TGTGCCAGCAGCCAAGCAGGCCCGTATGGCTACACCTTC
CASSQAGPYGYTF
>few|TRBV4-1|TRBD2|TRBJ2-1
TGCGCCAGCAGCCAAGATGAAGCGGGGGAGTACTCCTACAATGAGCAGTTCTTC
CASSQDEAGEYSYNEQFF
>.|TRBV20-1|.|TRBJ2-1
TGCAGTGCTAGTGGTCATGTCCGGAGCTCCTACAATGAGCAGTTCTTC
CSASGHVRSSYNEQFF
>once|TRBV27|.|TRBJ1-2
TGTGCCAGCAGTTTATTGGGGGGTTCGTATGGCTACACCTTC
CASSLLGGSYGYTF
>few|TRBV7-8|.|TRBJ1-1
TGTGCCAGCAGCCTCAGCCCAGGGATGAACACTGAAGCTTTCTTT
CASSLSPGMNTEAFF
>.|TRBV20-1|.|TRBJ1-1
TGCAGTGCTAGTGGGGCCAGGCTGAACACTGAAGCTTTCTTT
CSASGARLNTEAFF
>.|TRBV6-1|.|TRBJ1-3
TGTGCCAGCAGTGAACGGCAGGTGAACACCATATATTTT
CASSERQVNTIYF
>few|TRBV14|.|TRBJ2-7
TGTGCCAGCAGCCCTCGACTAGGCTCCTACGAGCAGTACTTC
CASSPRLGSYEQYF
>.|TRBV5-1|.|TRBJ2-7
TGCGCCAGCAGTCGTAGCGAGAGCAAGCAGTACTTC
CASSRSESKQYF
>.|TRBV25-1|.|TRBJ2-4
TGTGCCAGCAGTGAATTTGGGGAGGACCTAGCCAAAAACATTCAGTACTTC
CASSEFGEDLAKNIQYF
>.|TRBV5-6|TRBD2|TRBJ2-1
TGTGCCAGCAGCCCAATCGGAGGGGCTACTAGCGGGGGGAACAATGAGCAGTTCTTC
CASSPIGGATSGGNNEQFF
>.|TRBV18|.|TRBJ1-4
TGTGCCAGCTCAGTATACAGGGAGCCCACTAATGAAAAACTGTTTTTT
CASSVYREPTNEKLFF
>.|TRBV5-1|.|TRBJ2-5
TGCGCCAGCAGCTTGGCCCCGGGACAAGAAGAGACCCAGTACTTC
CASSLAPGQEETQYF
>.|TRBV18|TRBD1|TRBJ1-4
TGTGCCAGCTCACGACTGGGACAGTTGTTTAATGAAAAACTGTTTTTT
CASSRLGQLFNEKLFF
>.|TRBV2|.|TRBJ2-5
TGTGCCAGCAGTGACCAGTTTGAGACCCAGTACTTC
CASSDQFETQYF
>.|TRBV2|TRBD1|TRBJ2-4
TGTGCCAGCTTCGCCGGGACAGGGGCCAAAAACATTCAGTACTTC
CASFAGTGAKNIQYF